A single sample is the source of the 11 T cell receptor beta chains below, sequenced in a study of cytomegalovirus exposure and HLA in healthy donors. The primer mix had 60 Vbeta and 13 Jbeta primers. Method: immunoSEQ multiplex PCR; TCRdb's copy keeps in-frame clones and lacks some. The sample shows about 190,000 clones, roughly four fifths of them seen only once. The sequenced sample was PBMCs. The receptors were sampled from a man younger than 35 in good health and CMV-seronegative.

CDR3 amino acids: CASSQGRSLRELFF. In nucleotides, the CDR3 is TGTGCCAGCAGCCAAGGTCGGAGTTTAAGGGAGCTGTTTTTT. The chain employs TRBV14 and TRBJ2-2; D not resolved. The V end lost 1 base, the J end lost 9 bases, and 12 bases lay between the germline ends. This CDR3 comprises 14 residues. Looked up from germline, CDR1 is SGHDN and CDR2 is FVKESK.

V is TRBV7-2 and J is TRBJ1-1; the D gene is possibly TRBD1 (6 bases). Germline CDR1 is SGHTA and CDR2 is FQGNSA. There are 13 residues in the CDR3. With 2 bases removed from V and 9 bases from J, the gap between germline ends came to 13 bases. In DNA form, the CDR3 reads TGTGCCAGCAGCTTAAATAGGGACACGAAAGCTTTCTTT. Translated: CASSLNRDTKAFF.

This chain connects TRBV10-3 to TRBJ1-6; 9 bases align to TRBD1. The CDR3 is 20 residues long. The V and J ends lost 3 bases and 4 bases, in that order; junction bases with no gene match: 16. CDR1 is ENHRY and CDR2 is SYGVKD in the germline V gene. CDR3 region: CAISDQPPGTGSAYNSPLHF. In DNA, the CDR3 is TGTGCCATCAGTGACCAACCTCCCGGGACAGGGTCGGCGTATAATTCACCCCTCCACTTT.

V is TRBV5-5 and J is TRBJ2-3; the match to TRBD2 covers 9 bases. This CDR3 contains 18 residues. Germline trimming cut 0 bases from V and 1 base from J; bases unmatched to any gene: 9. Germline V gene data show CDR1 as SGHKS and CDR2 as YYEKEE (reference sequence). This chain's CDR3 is CASSLEGLAISRTDTQYF. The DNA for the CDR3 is TGTGCCAGCAGCTTGGAGGGACTAGCAATCTCTCGCACAGATACGCAGTATTTT.

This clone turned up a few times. CDR3 sequence: CASSWTASNEKLFF. Here the CDR3 DNA reads TGCGCCAGCAGTTGGACAGCTTCTAATGAAAAACTGTTTTTT. The gene calls are TRBV4-3 and TRBJ1-4; possible D gene TRBD1, 6 bases. From germline, CDR1 is LGHNA and CDR2 YSLEER. CDR3 length: 14 residues. The ends were cut back, 6 bases at V and 3 bases at J, with 11 bases in the middle.

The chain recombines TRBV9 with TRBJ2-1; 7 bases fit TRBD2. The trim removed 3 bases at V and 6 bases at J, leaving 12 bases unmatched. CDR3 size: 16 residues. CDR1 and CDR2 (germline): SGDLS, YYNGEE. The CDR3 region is CASSGLVWGGVNEQFF. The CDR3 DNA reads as TGTGCCAGCAGCGGATTAGTCTGGGGGGGGGTCAATGAGCAGTTCTTC.

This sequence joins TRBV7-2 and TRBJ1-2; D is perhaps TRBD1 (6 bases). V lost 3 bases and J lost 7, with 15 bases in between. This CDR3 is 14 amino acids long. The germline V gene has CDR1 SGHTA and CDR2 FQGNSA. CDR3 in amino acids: CASSLDDRLGGYTF. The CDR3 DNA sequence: TGTGCCAGCAGCTTGGACGACAGGCTGGGTGGCTACACCTTC.

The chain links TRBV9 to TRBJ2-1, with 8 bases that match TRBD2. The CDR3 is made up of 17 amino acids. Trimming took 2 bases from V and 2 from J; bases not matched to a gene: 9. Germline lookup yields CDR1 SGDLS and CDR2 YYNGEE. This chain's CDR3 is CASSVGLAGDAYNEQFF. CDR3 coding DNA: TGTGCCAGCAGCGTCGGGCTAGCGGGTGATGCCTACAATGAGCAGTTCTTC.

CDR3 sequence reads: CASSLVPGKQETQYF. In DNA form, the CDR3 reads TGCGCCAGCAGCTTGGTCCCGGGGAAACAAGAGACCCAGTACTTC. The chain combines TRBV5-1 with TRBJ2-5; maybe TRBD2 (5 bases). Per the germline V gene, CDR1 is SGHRS and CDR2 is YFSETQ. The CDR3 length is 15 residues. V was pared by 0 bases and J by 2 bases, with 11 bases between.

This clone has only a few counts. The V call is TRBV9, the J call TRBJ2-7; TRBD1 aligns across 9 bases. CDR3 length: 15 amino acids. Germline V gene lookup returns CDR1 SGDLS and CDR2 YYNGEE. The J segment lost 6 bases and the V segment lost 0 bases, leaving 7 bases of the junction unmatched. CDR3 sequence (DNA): TGTGCCAGCAGCGTAGGGACGACAGGGGGTAGCGAGCAGTACTTC. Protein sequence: CASSVGTTGGSEQYF.

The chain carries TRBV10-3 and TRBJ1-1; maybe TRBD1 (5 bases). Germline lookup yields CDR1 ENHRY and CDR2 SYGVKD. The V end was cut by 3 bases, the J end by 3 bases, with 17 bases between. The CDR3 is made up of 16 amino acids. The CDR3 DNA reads TGTGCCATCAGTGATCCAGGCGGGACGGGGGACACTGAAGCTTTCTTT. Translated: CAISDPGGTGDTEAFF.